The count of the clone carrying this T cell receptor (beta chain) is one. This specimen comes from a study of blood T cell repertoires in COVID-19. The V and J ends lost 5 bases and 6 bases, in that order; junction bases with no gene match: 7. The CDR3 runs 14 residues. CDR1 is SGHTA, CDR2 FQGNSA, per germline. The table came from immunoSEQ multiplex PCR; TCRdb's copy has only in-frame clones and leaves some out. The table shows fewer than 250,000 clones, with approximately 85% occurring only once. V usage is TRBV7-2 and J usage is TRBJ1-5, with TRBD1 identical over 7 bases. Sequencing input: PBMCs or T cells enriched from blood (not recorded which). The clonotype comes from a woman aged 45 to 65 who had recovered from COVID-19. In DNA, the CDR3 is TGTGCCAGCAGCGAAAGACAGGGTCGTCAGCCCCAGCATTTT. Amino acid sequence: CASSERQGRQPQHF.